This T cell receptor (beta chain) was sequenced for a study of blood T cell repertoires in COVID-19. Study overall: Sites in the United States, Italy and Spain provided acute and convalescent COVID-19 samples.

In the study's own analysis: Reference gene primer amplification yielded estimated nucleated cell counts. The method was immunoSEQ multiplex PCR; TCRdb's version includes in-frame clones alone and lacks a portion of them. That table furnishes V, J and clone size, whereas the DNA furnished D and trimming. Of some 160,000 clones in the sample, around 84% were seen once. Trimming pared 5 bases from V and 8 bases from J, leaving 12 bases between. Germline CDR1 is MDHEN and CDR2 is SYDVKM. CDR3 length equals 12 residues. The sample consisted of peripheral blood. V is TRBV28 and J is TRBJ1-2; no definite D call. The receptor's source is a woman aged 45 to 65 with acute or convalescent COVID-19. CDR3 in amino acids: CASSRSTGGYTF. In DNA form, the CDR3 reads TGTGCCAGCAGTCGGTCTACCGGGGGCTACACCTTC.